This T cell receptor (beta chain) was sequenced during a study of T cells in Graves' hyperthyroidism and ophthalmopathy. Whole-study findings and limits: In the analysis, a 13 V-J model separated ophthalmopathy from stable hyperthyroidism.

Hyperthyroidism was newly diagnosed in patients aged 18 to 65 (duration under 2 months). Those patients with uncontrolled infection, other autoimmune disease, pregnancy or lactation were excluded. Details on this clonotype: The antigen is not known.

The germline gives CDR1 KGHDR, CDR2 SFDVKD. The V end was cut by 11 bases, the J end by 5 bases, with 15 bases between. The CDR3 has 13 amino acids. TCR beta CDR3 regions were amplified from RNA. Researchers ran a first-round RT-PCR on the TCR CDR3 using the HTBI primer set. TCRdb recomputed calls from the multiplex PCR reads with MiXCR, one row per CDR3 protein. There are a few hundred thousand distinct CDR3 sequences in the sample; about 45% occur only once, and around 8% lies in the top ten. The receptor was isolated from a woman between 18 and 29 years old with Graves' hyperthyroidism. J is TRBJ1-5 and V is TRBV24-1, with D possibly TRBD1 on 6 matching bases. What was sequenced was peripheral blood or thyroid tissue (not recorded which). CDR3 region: CAKSPGVDQPQHF. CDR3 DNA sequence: TGTGCCAAGAGTCCAGGGGTGGATCAGCCCCAGCATTTT.